This T cell receptor beta chain was observed in a study of identical twins. Template switching supplied a universal primer site; unique molecular identifiers were carried on the cDNA. A single record per CDR3 protein comes from TCRdb applying MiXCR to the 5' RACE reads. The repertoire includes 1.5 million to 2 million distinct CDR3 sequences, about 31% of them detected once, and around 0.3% sits in the top ten. Germline CDR1 and CDR2: DFQATT and SNEGSKA (reference sequence). V lost 6 bases, J lost 1 base, and 11 bases stayed unmatched. This CDR3 comprises 15 residues. V and J are TRBV20-1 and TRBJ2-7, with 8 bases fitting TRBD1. The sequence came from a newborn girl in good health. Sequencing was performed on cord blood. DNA for the CDR3: TGCAGTGCCCAACCCCTGGGGACAGGTTCCTACGAGCAGTACTTC. It encodes CSAQPLGTGSYEQYF.